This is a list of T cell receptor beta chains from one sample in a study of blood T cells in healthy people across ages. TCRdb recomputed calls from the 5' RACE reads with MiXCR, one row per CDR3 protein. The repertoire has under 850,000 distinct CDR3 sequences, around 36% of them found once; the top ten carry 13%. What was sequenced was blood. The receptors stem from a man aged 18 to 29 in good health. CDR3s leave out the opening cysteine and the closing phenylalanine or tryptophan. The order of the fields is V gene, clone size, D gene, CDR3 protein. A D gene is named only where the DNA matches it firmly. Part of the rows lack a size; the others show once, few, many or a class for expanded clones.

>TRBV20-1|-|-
SASSGRGGQPQH
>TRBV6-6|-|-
ASSSRGGVSTDTQY
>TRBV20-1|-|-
SATPGRTDTQY
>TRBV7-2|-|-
ASSSHKGLSTEAF
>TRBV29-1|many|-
SVAPGQETQY
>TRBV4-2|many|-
ASSQGPGHLSLGEQF
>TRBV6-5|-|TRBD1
ASSDRDVTEAF
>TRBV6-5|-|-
ASSYTPGEGEKLF
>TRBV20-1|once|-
SASLALSSEAF
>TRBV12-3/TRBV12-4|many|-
ASRPVGNSPLH
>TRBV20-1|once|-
SARDLRTADSYNEQF
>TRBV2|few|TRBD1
AGQGRGNTEAF
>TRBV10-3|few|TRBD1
AISAEQGAPDTQY
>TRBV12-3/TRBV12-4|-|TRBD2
ASRRTSGLYNEQF
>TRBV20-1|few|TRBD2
SASLGAGGQQF
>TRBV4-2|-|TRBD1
ASSHRTGDGTQY
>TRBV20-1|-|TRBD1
SAPGQGDYGYT
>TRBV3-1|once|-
ASSQGLDGDYT
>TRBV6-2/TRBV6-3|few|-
ASSYDSGGPNEQF
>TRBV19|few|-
ASSIEGGRNNEQF
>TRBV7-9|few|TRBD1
ASSSAFVGTGGNTEAF
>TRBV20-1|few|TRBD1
SARDSQGTGPNYGYT